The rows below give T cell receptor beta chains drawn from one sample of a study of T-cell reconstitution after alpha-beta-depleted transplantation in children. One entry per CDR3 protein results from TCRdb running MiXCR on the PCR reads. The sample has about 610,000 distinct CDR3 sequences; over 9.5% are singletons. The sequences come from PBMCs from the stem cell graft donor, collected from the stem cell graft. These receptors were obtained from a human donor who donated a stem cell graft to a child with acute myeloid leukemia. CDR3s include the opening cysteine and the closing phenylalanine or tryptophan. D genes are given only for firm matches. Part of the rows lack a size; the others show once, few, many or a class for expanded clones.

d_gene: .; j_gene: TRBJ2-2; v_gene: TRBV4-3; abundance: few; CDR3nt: TGCGCCAGCAGCCAATACGGGGAGCTGTTTTTT; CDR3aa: CASSQYGELFF
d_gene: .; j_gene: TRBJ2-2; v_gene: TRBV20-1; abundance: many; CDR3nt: TGCAGTGCCCCAGGGGGGGAAACCGGGGAGCTGTTTTTT; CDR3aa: CSAPGGETGELFF
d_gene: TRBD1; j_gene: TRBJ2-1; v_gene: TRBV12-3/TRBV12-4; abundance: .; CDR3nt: TGTGCCAGCCGCGAACAGGGGGAGACTGAGCAGTTCTTC; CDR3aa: CASREQGETEQFF
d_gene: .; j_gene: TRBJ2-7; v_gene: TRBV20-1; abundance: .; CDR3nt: TGCAGTGCCTACGGGAGTAGGGCCTACGAGCAGTACTTC; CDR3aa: CSAYGSRAYEQYF
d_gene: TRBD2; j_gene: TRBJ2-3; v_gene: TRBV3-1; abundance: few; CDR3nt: TGTGCCAGCAGCCATGGGATAGCGGGGGCCACAGATACGCAGTATTTT; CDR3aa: CASSHGIAGATDTQYF
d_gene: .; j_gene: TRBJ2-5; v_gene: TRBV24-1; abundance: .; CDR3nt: TGTGCCACCAGCCTCCCGGGGGAAGAGACCCAGTACTTC; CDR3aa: CATSLPGEETQYF
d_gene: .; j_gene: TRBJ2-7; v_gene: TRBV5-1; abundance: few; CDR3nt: TGCGCCAGCAGCTTGGGTTGGGGTGACGGACGCTACGAGCAGTACTTC; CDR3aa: CASSLGWGDGRYEQYF
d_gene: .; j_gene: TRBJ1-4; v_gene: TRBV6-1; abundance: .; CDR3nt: TGTGCCAGCAGTCGACAGGTCCCTAATGAAAAACTGTTTTTT; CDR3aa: CASSRQVPNEKLFF
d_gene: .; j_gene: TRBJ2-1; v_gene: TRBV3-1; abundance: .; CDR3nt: TGTGCCAGCAGCCGTCTGGGCATCGAGCAGTTCTTC; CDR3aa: CASSRLGIEQFF
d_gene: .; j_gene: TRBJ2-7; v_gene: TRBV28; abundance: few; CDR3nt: TGTGCCAGCACCATATCGGGACCTAGCAATAAGCAGTACTTC; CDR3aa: CASTISGPSNKQYF
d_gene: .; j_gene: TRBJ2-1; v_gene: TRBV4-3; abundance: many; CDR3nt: TGCGCCAGCAGCCAACTGCTACTAGCCCATGAGCAGTTCTTC; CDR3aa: CASSQLLLAHEQFF
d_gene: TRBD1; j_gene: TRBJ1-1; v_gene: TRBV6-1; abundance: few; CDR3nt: TGTGCCAGCAGATGGGACAGGGCCACTGAAGCTTTCTTT; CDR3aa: CASRWDRATEAFF
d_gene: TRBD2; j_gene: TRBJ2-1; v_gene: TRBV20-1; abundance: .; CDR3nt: TGCAGTGTTACCGGGACTAGGGGGGTCAATGAGCAGTTCTTC; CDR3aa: CSVTGTRGVNEQFF
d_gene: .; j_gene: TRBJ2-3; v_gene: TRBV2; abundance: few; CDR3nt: TGTGCCGACGAAGGGAGAGATACGCAGTATTTT; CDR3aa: CADEGRDTQYF
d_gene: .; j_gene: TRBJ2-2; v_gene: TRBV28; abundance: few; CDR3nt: TGTGCCAGCCGGCCCGGGAGCCTAAACACCGGGGAGCTGTTTTTT; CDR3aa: CASRPGSLNTGELFF
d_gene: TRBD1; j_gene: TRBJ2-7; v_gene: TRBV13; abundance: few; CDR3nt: TGTGCCAGCAGCTTACAGGGACAGATTACGAGGCAGTACTTC; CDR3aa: CASSLQGQITRQYF
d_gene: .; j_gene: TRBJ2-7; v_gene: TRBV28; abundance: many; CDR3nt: TGTGCCAGCACCCTGGACTACTACGAGCAGTACTTC; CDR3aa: CASTLDYYEQYF
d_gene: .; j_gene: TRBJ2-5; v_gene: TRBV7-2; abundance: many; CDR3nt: TGTGCCAGCAGCTTATCGCGGGTTCAAGAGACCCAGTACTTC; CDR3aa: CASSLSRVQETQYF
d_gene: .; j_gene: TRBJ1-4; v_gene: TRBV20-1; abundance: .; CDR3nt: TGCAGTGCTAGAATAGGCAGGCCAGACACTAATGAAAAACTGTTTTTT; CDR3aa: CSARIGRPDTNEKLFF
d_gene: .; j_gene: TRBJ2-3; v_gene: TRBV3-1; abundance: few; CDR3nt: TGTGCCAGCAGCCAAGCCCCGACGATTAGACCCACAGATACGCAGTATTTT; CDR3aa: CASSQAPTIRPTDTQYF
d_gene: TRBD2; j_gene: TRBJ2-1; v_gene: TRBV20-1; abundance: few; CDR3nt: TGCAGTGCCATAGCGGGAGGGCCTAATGAGCAGTTCTTC; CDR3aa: CSAIAGGPNEQFF
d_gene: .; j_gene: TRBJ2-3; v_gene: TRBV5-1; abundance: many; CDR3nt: TGCGCCAGCAGCTTGGGGACGTCGGGTGGAGATACGCAGTATTTT; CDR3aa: CASSLGTSGGDTQYF
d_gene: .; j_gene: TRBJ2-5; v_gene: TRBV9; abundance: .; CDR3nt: TGTGCCAGCAGCGTTGGGCGGGGAAAACAAGAGACCCAGTACTTC; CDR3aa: CASSVGRGKQETQYF
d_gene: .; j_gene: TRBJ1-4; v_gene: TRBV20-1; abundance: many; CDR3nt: TGCAGTGCTAGACCTATACGTCAGGGGATCCATAATGAAAAACTGTTTTTT; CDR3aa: CSARPIRQGIHNEKLFF
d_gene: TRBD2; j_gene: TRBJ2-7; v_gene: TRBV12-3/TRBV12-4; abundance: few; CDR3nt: TGTGCCAGCAGTTTAAAAGCGGGAATGGACGAGCAGTACTTC; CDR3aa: CASSLKAGMDEQYF
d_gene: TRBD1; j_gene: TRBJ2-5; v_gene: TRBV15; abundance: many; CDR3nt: TGTGCCACCAGCACAACCCCGAGACAGGGGGCAGAGACCCAGTACTTC; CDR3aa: CATSTTPRQGAETQYF
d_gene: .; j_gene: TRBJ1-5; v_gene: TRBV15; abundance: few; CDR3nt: TGTGCCACCGGGGTAAGGAGGCAGCCCCAGCATTTT; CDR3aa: CATGVRRQPQHF
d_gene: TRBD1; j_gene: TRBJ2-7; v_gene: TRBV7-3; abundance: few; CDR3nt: TGTGCCAGCAGCATAACAGGGGGCCCCGTTGACGAGCAGTACTTC; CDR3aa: CASSITGGPVDEQYF
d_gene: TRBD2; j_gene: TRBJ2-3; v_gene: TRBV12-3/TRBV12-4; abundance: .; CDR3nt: TGTGCCAGCAGTTCGGGGGGGGAGCGGGCAGATACGCAGTATTTT; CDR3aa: CASSSGGERADTQYF
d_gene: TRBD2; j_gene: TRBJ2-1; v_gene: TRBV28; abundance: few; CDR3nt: TGTGCCAGCAGCTGGGCGGGCGGGAGACGGGAAGAGCGTGAGCAGTTCTTC; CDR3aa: CASSWAGGRREEREQFF
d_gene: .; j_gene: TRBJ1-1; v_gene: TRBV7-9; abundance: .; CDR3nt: TGTGCCAGCAGCCCGGATTTCACTACCCAAGGAGCTTTCTTT; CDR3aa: CASSPDFTTQGAFF
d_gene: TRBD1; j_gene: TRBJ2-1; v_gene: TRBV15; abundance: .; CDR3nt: TGTGCCACCAGCGTCCGGGCGGGACAGGGTTACAATGAGCAGTTCTTC; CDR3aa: CATSVRAGQGYNEQFF
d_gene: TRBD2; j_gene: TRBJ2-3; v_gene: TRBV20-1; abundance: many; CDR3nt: TGCAGTGCTAAACCCGGGACTAGCGGGAGAGGGGATACGCAGTATTTT; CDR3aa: CSAKPGTSGRGDTQYF
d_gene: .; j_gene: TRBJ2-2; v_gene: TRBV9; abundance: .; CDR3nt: TGTGCCAGCAGCGTAGAGGAAAGGGACACCGGGGAGCTGTTTTTT; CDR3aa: CASSVEERDTGELFF
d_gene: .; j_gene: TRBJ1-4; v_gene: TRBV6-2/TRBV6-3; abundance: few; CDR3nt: TGTGCCAGCAGCCTACAGCCCAGAAGAGAAAAACTGTTTTTT; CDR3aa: CASSLQPRREKLFF
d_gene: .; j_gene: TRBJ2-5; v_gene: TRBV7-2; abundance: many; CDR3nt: TGTGCCAGCAGCCCGTCTTCGGGGGTACCAGAGACCCAGTACTTC; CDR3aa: CASSPSSGVPETQYF
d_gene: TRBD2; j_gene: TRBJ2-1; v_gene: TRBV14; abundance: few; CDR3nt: TGTGCCAGCAGCCAGGACTTAGCGGGAGGCAGGCAGCAGTTCTTC; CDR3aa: CASSQDLAGGRQQFF
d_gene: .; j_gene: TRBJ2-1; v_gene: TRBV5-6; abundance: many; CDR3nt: TGTGCCAGCAGCTTCCGGGACTGGTACAATGAGCAGTTCTTC; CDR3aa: CASSFRDWYNEQFF
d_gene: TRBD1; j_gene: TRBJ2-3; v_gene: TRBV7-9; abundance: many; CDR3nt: TGTGCCAGCAGCTTGAGGGCCGGGACAGGGGGCCAGAATACGCAGTATTTT; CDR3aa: CASSLRAGTGGQNTQYF
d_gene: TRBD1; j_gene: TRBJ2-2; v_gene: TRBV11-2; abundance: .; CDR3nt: TGTGCCAGCAGCTTAGTCAGGGGGCACACCGGGGAGCTGTTTTTT; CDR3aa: CASSLVRGHTGELFF
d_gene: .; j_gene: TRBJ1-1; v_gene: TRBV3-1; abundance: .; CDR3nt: TGTGCCAGCAGCCAAGAACCTACAACTAACACTGAAGCTTTCTTT; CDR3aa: CASSQEPTTNTEAFF
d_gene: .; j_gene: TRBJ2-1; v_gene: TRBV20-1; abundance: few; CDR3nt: TGCAGTGCCTCGACTAGTAAGTACAATGAGCAGTTCTTC; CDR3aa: CSASTSKYNEQFF
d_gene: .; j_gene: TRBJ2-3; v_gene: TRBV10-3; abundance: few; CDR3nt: TGTGCCATCAGTGAGTCGGTTACAGATACGCAGTATTTT; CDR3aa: CAISESVTDTQYF
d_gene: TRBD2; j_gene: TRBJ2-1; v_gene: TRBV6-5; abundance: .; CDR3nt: TGTGCCAGCAGTTATTCCATAGGCGGGAGTTCCTACAATGAGCAGTTCTTC; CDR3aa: CASSYSIGGSSYNEQFF
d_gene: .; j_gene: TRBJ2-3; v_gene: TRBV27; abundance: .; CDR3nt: TGTGCCAGCAGCCCCTTTGGCCAAAGGGGGGCAGATACGCAGTATTTT; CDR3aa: CASSPFGQRGADTQYF
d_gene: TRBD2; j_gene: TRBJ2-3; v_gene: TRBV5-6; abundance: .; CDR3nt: TGTGCCAGCAGCTCCGGACTAGCGGGAGGGCCCCAAGATACGCAGTATTTT; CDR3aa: CASSSGLAGGPQDTQYF
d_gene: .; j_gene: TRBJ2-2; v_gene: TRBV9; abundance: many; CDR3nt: TGTGCCAGCAGCGTAGGGGAGAGCGGGGAGCTGTTTTTT; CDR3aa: CASSVGESGELFF
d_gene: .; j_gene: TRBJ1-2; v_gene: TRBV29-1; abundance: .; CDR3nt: TGCAGCGTTGAAACCCTAGAGCCTAACTATGGCTACACCTTC; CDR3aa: CSVETLEPNYGYTF
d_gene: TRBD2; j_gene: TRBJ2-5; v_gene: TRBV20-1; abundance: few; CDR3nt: TGCAGTGCTAGAGTTGCGGGAGAGACAAGAGAGACCCAGTACTTC; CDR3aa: CSARVAGETRETQYF
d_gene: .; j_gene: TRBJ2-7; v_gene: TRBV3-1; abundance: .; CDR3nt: TGTGCCTGCTCCAGGCAGGGCTCTTGCGCGCAGTACTTC; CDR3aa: CACSRQGSCAQYF
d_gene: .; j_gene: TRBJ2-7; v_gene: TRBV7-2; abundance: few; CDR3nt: TGTGCCAGCAGCCCATCGGACGCCTACGAGCAGTACTTC; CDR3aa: CASSPSDAYEQYF